A selection of T cell receptor beta chains follows, all from one sample in a study of early T cells in non-severe SARS-CoV-2 infection. TCRdb redid the calling of the 5' RACE reads with MiXCR, one entry per CDR3 protein. Here the sample spans fewer than 130,000 distinct CDR3 sequences, around 12% being singletons. The sequencing here drew on whole blood, taken at baseline. All receptors come from an adult who was a healthcare worker with PCR-confirmed SARS-CoV-2 infection or an uninfected control (not recorded which). Each CDR3 is given with its conserved first and last residue. D genes are given only for firm matches. Where a row states a size, it is once, few, many or the class of an expanded clone; other rows omit it.

size | J | V | D | DNA | CDR3
few | TRBJ2-2 | TRBV12-3/TRBV12-4 | . | TGTGCCAGCATCCCCCTTGAGGGCCTCACAGGGGAGCTGTTTTTT | CASIPLEGLTGELFF
many | TRBJ1-6 | TRBV2 | . | TGTGCCAGCAGTGCTCTAGGGAGGCCCCTCCACTTT | CASSALGRPLHF
many | TRBJ2-3 | TRBV7-9 | . | TGTGCCAGCAGCTTGAGCCGGGACATCGGCGGGGATACGCAGTATTTT | CASSLSRDIGGDTQYF
. | TRBJ2-3 | TRBV9 | . | TGTGCCAGCAGCGCTGGGGGCAGGTACACAGATACGCAGTATTTT | CASSAGGRYTDTQYF
few | TRBJ2-2 | TRBV20-1 | . | TGCAGTGCTTCCTGGGGTCGGGTCGGGGAGCTGTTTTTT | CSASWGRVGELFF
. | TRBJ1-1 | TRBV6-5 | . | TGTGCCAGCAGTTTGACAGGCCCCCCAGACACTGAAGCTTTCTTT | CASSLTGPPDTEAFF
many | TRBJ2-5 | TRBV29-1 | TRBD1 | TGCAGCGTTTTATCGTACAGGGGTGGGGAGACCCAGTACTTC | CSVLSYRGGETQYF
few | TRBJ1-1 | TRBV12-3/TRBV12-4 | TRBD1 | TGTGCCAGCAGTCCCGGTGCAGGGGGATTCTCTGAAGCTTTCTTT | CASSPGAGGFSEAFF
. | TRBJ1-2 | TRBV7-9 | . | TGTGCCAGCAGCTTAGCAGTGCTTTCTGGCTACACCTTC | CASSLAVLSGYTF
once | TRBJ2-7 | TRBV12-3/TRBV12-4 | . | TGTGCCAGCAGTTTTTCCGGAGCAGGGGCGGACTACGAGCAGTACTTC | CASSFSGAGADYEQYF
. | TRBJ2-7 | TRBV20-1 | TRBD1 | TGCAGTTCTCTAAAACAGGGGTCCATCTACGAGCAGTACTTC | CSSLKQGSIYEQYF
many | TRBJ2-3 | TRBV7-9 | . | TGTGCCAGCAGCTTCGGCACAGATACGCAGTATTTT | CASSFGTDTQYF
few | TRBJ2-2 | TRBV7-2 | . | TGTGCCAGCAGCTTAATGGCGACACAGAACACCGGGGAGCTGTTTTTT | CASSLMATQNTGELFF
once | TRBJ1-1 | TRBV7-8 | . | TGTGCCAGCGCCTCGGGGCAGGGTAAAGCTTTCTTT | CASASGQGKAFF
few | TRBJ2-3 | TRBV12-5 | . | TGTGCTAGTGGTTCGATCACAGATACGCAGTATTTT | CASGSITDTQYF
. | TRBJ2-7 | TRBV10-3 | . | TGTGCCCATCACAGGGATAGCTCCTACGAGCAGTACTTC | CAHHRDSSYEQYF
few | TRBJ2-1 | TRBV2 | . | TGTGCCAGCAGTGAAATCGGGGGTGCTGGTGAGCAGTTCTTC | CASSEIGGAGEQFF
few | TRBJ1-4 | TRBV6-6 | . | TGTGCCAGCACCCCGGCCATCCTGAATGAAAAACTGTTTTTT | CASTPAILNEKLFF
few | TRBJ1-1 | TRBV27 | . | TGTGCCAGCAGTTTAAGAGGGGACACTGAAGCTTTCTTT | CASSLRGDTEAFF
many | TRBJ1-2 | TRBV12-3/TRBV12-4 | . | TGTGCCAGCTGGGGTAGGGTCGGCTATGGCTACACCTTC | CASWGRVGYGYTF
. | TRBJ2-2 | TRBV23-1 | . | TGCGCCAGCACGTCGGGGGCACCGAACACCGGGGAGCTGTTTTTT | CASTSGAPNTGELFF
. | TRBJ1-1 | TRBV21-1 | . | TGTGCCAGCAGCAAAGTCAAGGCAGGGGAATTCACTGAAGCTTTCTTT | CASSKVKAGEFTEAFF
many | TRBJ2-1 | TRBV20-1 | TRBD2 | TGCAGTGCTAGCGTTAGCGGGGGGATCGCCTACAATGAGCAGTTCTTC | CSASVSGGIAYNEQFF
. | TRBJ2-7 | TRBV4-1 | TRBD2 | TGCGCCAGCAGCCAAGTCTTTAGGCTAGCGGGCCCCCGCCGTCGGGACGAGCAGTACTTC | CASSQVFRLAGPRRRDEQYF
. | TRBJ2-1 | TRBV28 | . | TGTGCCAGCAGTTCCTCAGGGAGGACGAGGCATGGGCAGTTCTTC | CASSSSGRTRHGQFF